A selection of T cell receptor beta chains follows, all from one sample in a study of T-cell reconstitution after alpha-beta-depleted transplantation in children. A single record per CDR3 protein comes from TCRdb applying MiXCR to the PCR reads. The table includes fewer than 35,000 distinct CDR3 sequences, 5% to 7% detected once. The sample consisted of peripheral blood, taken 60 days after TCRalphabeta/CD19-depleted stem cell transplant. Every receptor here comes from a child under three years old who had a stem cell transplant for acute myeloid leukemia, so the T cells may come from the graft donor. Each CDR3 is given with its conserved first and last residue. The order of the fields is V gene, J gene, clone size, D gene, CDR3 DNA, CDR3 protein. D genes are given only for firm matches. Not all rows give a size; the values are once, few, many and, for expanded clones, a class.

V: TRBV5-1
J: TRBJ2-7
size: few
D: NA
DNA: TGCGCCAGCAGTTCAGATTGGGGGCGGCGGACGAGGGTGTACGAGCAGTACTTC
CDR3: CASSSDWGRRTRVYEQYF

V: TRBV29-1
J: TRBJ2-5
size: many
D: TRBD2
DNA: TGCAGCGTTGAATTGCTAGCGGGGGGTGAAACCCAGTACTTC
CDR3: CSVELLAGGETQYF

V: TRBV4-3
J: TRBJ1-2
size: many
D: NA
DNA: TGCGCCAGCAGCCAGGCAAGCGTAGCTAACTATGGCTACACCTTC
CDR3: CASSQASVANYGYTF

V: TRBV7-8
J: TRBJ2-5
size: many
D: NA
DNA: TGTGCCAGCAGCTTAGTTCGCCACGAAGGGACCCAGTACTTC
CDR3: CASSLVRHEGTQYF

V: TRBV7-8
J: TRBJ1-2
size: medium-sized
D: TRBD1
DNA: TGTGCCAGCAGCTTTCAACGGGACAGGGCTACCCTTACTAACTATGGCTACACCTTC
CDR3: CASSFQRDRATLTNYGYTF

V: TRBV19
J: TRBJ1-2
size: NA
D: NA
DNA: TGTGCCAGTAGTATGAGACGGCTTTCTAACTATGGCTACACCTTC
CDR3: CASSMRRLSNYGYTF

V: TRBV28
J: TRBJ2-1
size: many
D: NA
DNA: TGTGCCAGCAGTCTAAGCTCCTACAATGAGCAGTTCTTC
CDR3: CASSLSSYNEQFF

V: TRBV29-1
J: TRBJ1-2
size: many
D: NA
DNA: TGCAGCGTTGAGGCCTCGTTGGATGGCTACACCTTC
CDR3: CSVEASLDGYTF

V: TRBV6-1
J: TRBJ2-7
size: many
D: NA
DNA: TGTGCCAGCAGTCTAACAGGGTACGGCGAGCAGTACTTC
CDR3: CASSLTGYGEQYF

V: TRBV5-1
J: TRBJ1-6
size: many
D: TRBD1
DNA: TGCGCCAGCAGCCCGGGGGACAGTATTAGCTCCTATAATTCACCCCTCCACTTT
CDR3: CASSPGDSISSYNSPLHF

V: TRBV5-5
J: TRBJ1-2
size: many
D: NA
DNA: TGTGCCAGCAGCTTGACTCGGGACACCCGCTATGGCTACACCTTC
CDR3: CASSLTRDTRYGYTF

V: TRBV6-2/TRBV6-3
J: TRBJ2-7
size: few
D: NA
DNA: TGTGCCAGCAGTTACGTAACTAGCAGCGAGCAGTACTTC
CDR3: CASSYVTSSEQYF

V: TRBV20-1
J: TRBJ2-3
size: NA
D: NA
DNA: TGCAGTGCTTACCCCGGGACAACCAGAGCAGATACGCAGTATTTT
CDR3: CSAYPGTTRADTQYF

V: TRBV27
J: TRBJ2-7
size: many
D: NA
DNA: TGTGCCAGCAGTTGGAGGGTGTTGCACGAGCAGTACTTC
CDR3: CASSWRVLHEQYF

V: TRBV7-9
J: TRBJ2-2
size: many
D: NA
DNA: TGTGCCAGCAGCTTTGGGTTTGCCGGGGAGCTGTTTTTT
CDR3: CASSFGFAGELFF

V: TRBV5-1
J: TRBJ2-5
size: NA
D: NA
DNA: TGCGCCAGCAGCGCCGAACGACCCCAAGCGACCCAGTACTTC
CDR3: CASSAERPQATQYF

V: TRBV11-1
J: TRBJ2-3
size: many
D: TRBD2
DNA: TGTGCCAGCAGCCATCGAGGGACTAGCGGAGAAAACACAGATACGCAGTATTTT
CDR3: CASSHRGTSGENTDTQYF

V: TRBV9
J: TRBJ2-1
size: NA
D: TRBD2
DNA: TGTGCCAGCAGCCCAGGAGGAGCGGGAGGGCCTAGGGCGGGGCAGTTCTTC
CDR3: CASSPGGAGGPRAGQFF

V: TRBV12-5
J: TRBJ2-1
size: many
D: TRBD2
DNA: TGTGCTAGTGGTTTTTTTACGGGGGGGCTGAACAATGAGCAGTTCTTC
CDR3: CASGFFTGGLNNEQFF

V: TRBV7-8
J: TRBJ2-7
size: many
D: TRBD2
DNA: TGTGCCAGCAGCTTTCCCACTAGCGGGAGCCCCTCCTACGAGCAGTACTTC
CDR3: CASSFPTSGSPSYEQYF

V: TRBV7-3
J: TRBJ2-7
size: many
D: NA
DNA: TGTGCCAGCAGCCCAACCATCGGAGCCTACGAGCAGTACTTC
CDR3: CASSPTIGAYEQYF

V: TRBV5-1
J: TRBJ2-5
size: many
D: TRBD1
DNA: TGCGCCAGCAGGGAGACAGGGGGCTTTCAAGAGACCCAGTACTTC
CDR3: CASRETGGFQETQYF

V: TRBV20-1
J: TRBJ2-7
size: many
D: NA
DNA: TGCAGTGCCTACTTGAACGGAAACGAGCAGTACTTC
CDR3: CSAYLNGNEQYF

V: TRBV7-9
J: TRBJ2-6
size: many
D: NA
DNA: TGTGCCAGCAGTGAGAGGGGTGGGTCGGGGGCCAACGTCCTGACTTTC
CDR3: CASSERGGSGANVLTF